The source of this T cell receptor beta chain is a study of blood T cell repertoires in COVID-19. Study background: The cDNA or gDNA used as material had been derived from T cells, B-cell-depleted T cells, or PBMCs.

Under the authors' procedure: By means of reference gene primer amplification, nucleated cell counts were estimated. The repertoire was sequenced with immunoSEQ multiplex PCR; TCRdb's copy has only in-frame clones and lacks some. D and trimming come from the DNA, and the V and J calls and clone size come from that table. The profile shows tens of thousands of clones, under 95% of them singletons. With 5 bases clipped from V and 5 bases from J, the junction kept 4 bases outside the gene matches. This CDR3 comprises 13 residues. Germline CDR1 reads SGHTA; CDR2 reads FQGTGA. The TCR originated in a human donor in a cohort sampled during active COVID-19. The sample comprised peripheral blood. The chain is built from TRBV7-3 and TRBJ1-1, with 8 bases lining up with TRBD1. The CDR3 nucleotides are TGTGCCAGCAGCCCAGGGGGCAGGACTGAAGCTTTCTTT. It is translated as CASSPGGRTEAFF.